The 27 T cell receptor beta chains below come from one sample, sequenced in a study of blood T cell repertoires in COVID-19. This table comes from immunoSEQ multiplex PCR, and its TCRdb copy is limited to in-frame clones, with some not included. The sample carries 72,000 or so clones, over 70% recorded once. Sequencing was performed on peripheral blood. The receptors stem from a man in his 70s who had recovered from COVID-19.

The CDR3 here is CASSSLPPGQGVYEQYF. CDR3 DNA: TGTGCCAGTAGTTCGCTCCCTCCGGGACAGGGTGTATACGAGCAGTACTTC. The rearrangement links TRBV19 to TRBJ2-7; the match to TRBD1 covers 9 bases. Germline V lookup: CDR1 LNHDA, CDR2 SQIVND (reference sequence). The V and J ends lost 5 bases and 4 bases, in that order; junction bases with no gene match: 15. This CDR3 has 17 amino acids.

This clone has only a few counts. V and J are TRBV6-5 and TRBJ2-3, with 9 bases that match TRBD2. J lost 2 bases, V lost 0 bases, and 3 bases had no gene match. The V gene's germline CDR1 is MNHEY and CDR2 SVGAGI. This CDR3 contains 16 residues. The CDR3: CASSYSAGGFTDTQYF. CDR3 sequence (DNA): TGTGCCAGCAGTTACTCGGCGGGGGGGTTCACAGATACGCAGTATTTT.

J is TRBJ2-7 and V is TRBV11-2, with TRBD1 matching 7 bases. This CDR3 comprises 17 residues. After removal of 0 bases from V and 1 base from J, the junction contained 9 bases not matched to a gene. Germline loops: CDR1 SGHAT, CDR2 FQNNGV. The CDR3 loop reads CASSLDQGTDISYEQYF. DNA of the CDR3: TGTGCCAGCAGCTTAGATCAGGGGACAGACATTTCCTACGAGCAGTACTTC.

This chain connects TRBV19 to TRBJ2-7; 9 nucleotides match TRBD2. CDR1 LNHDA and CDR2 SQIVND come from the germline V gene (reference sequence). V shed 3 bases, J shed 5 bases, and the junction held 8 bases outside the gene matches. The CDR3 is 15 amino acids. In DNA, the CDR3 is TGTGCCAGTAGTATTCCCGGGACTAGCCAACACGAGCAGTACTTC. Protein sequence: CASSIPGTSQHEQYF. Full variable domain (remainder filled in from reference TRBV19 and TRBJ2-7): DGGITQSPKYLFRKEGQNVTLSCEQNLNHDAMYWYRQDPGQGLRLIYYSQIVNDFQKGDIAEGYSVSREKKESFPLTVTSAQKNPTAFYLCASSIPGTSQHEQYFGPGTRLTVT.

This clone was observed a single time. DNA of the CDR3: TGTGCCAGCAGCGCCTTTGGGGACACACCCCATGGCTACACCTTC. This sequence encodes CASSAFGDTPHGYTF. This chain uses TRBV7-2 with TRBJ1-2, with D perhaps matching TRBD1 (6 bases). The CDR3 has 15 amino acids. V was pared by 5 bases and J by 6 bases, with 19 bases between. Germline assignment: CDR1 SGHTA and CDR2 FQGNSA.

The rearrangement joins TRBV14 to TRBJ2-3; 11 bases are shared with TRBD2. In germline, CDR1 is SGHDN, CDR2 FVKESK. The J segment lost 8 bases and the V segment lost 3 bases, leaving 10 bases of the junction unmatched. The CDR3 spans 16 residues. In nucleotides, the CDR3 is TGTGCCAGCAGCCATCTAGCGGGAGGAAAGTGGGGTACGCAGTATTTT. This codes for CASSHLAGGKWGTQYF.

This sequence joins TRBV6-4 and TRBJ1-3; 8 bases match TRBD1. Germline V gives CDR1 MRHNA, CDR2 SNTAGT. The CDR3 loop spans 18 amino acids. V was clipped by 2 bases and J by 7 bases; unmatched bases: 16. Here the CDR3 DNA reads TGTGCCAGCAGTGACAATCCCGGACAGGGTGATCTTGGGAACACCATATATTTT. It codes for CASSDNPGQGDLGNTIYF.

The chain combines TRBV7-3 with TRBJ2-3; the D is unclear. Germline V gene sequence: CDR1 SGHTA, CDR2 FQGTGA. Trimming shortened V by 5 bases and J by 0 bases, and 9 bases separated the two germline ends. CDR3 length equals 14 residues. CDR3 in DNA: TGTGCCAGCAGCCCCCATCAAAGCACAGATACGCAGTATTTT. It yields the protein CASSPHQSTDTQYF.

This clone came up a few times. This sequence joins TRBV19 and TRBJ1-5; possibly TRBD1 for D (6 bases). Germline V CDR1 and CDR2: LNHDA, SQIVND (reference sequence). The V gene lost 5 bases and the J gene lost 5 bases, with 19 bases spanning the gap. This CDR3 is 16 amino acids long. CDR3 in DNA: TGTGCCAGTAGTCATGCGACAGGATTTGCGGATCAGCCCCAGCATTTT. Protein product: CASSHATGFADQPQHF.

This rearrangement joins TRBV5-6 to TRBJ2-1; 9 bases line up with TRBD2. Germline CDR1 and CDR2: SGHDT and YYEEEE. Losses at the gene ends were 1 base for V and 0 bases for J; bases not matched to a gene: 2. This CDR3 contains 16 residues. DNA of the CDR3: TGTGCCAGCAGCTTGAGCGGGGGGAGCTCCTACAATGAGCAGTTCTTC. Amino acid sequence: CASSLSGGSSYNEQFF.

The chain links TRBV27 to TRBJ1-1, with D perhaps TRBD1 (5 bases). This CDR3 comprises 14 residues. Trimming pared 1 base from V and 4 bases from J, leaving 10 bases between. From germline, CDR1 is MNHEY and CDR2 SMNVEV (reference sequence). The CDR3 sequence is CASSLWTSSTEAFF. Written as DNA, the CDR3 is TGTGCCAGCAGTTTATGGACATCGTCCACTGAAGCTTTCTTT.

The chain carries TRBV6-2 or TRBV6-3 and TRBJ2-2; 7 bases agree with TRBD2. This CDR3 contains 12 residues. CDR1 and CDR2 from the germline V gene are MNHEY and SVGEGT. V trimming: 5 bases; J trimming: 7 bases; junction bases outside the gene matches: 1. The CDR3 sequence: CASSRTSGELFF. CDR3 DNA sequence: TGTGCCAGCAGTCGGACTAGCGGGGAGCTGTTTTTT.

This clone came up a few times. This chain connects TRBV28 to TRBJ2-7; D not certain. Trimming removed 5 bases at V and 3 bases at J, with 8 bases between. The CDR3 has 12 residues. Per the germline V gene, CDR1 is MDHEN and CDR2 is SYDVKM. Here the CDR3 reads CASSVPYYEQYF. CDR3 DNA sequence: TGTGCCAGCAGTGTCCCTTACTACGAGCAGTACTTC.

J is TRBJ1-4 and V is TRBV19, with D tentatively TRBD1 (6 bases). In germline, CDR1 is LNHDA, CDR2 SQIVND (reference sequence). V was trimmed by 5 bases and J by 6 bases, leaving 19 bases between them. The CDR3 is 16 amino acids. The CDR3 sequence is CASSGGLIAGDEKLFF. The CDR3 DNA is TGTGCCAGTAGTGGGGGCTTGATAGCGGGAGATGAAAAACTGTTTTTT.

This clone was seen only a few times. The chain combines TRBV3-1 (or the pseudogene TRBV3-2) with TRBJ2-3; perhaps TRBD2 as D (5 bases). V gave up 8 bases and J gave up 4 bases, with 13 bases separating them. Germline V gene sequence: CDR1 LGHDT, CDR2 YNNKEL (reference sequence). This CDR3 contains 13 residues. The DNA for the CDR3 is TGTGCCAGCCGAATCCGGGGTTCAGATACGCAGTATTTT. Its protein product is CASRIRGSDTQYF.

This CDR3 reads CASRVRVGETQYF. Written as DNA, the CDR3 is TGTGCCAGTAGAGTCCGGGTAGGAGAGACCCAGTACTTC. This chain uses TRBV19 with TRBJ2-5; D unclear. CDR1 is LNHDA and CDR2 is SQIVND in the germline V gene (reference sequence). The CDR3 sequence is 13 residues long. V lost 6 bases and J lost 4, with 12 bases in between.

The sample holds a few counts of this clone. This CDR3 is CASSNDRGYGELFF. The CDR3 DNA follows: TGTGCCAGCAGCAATGACAGGGGGTACGGGGAGCTGTTTTTT. The rearrangement links TRBV5-6 to TRBJ2-2, with 9 bases that match TRBD1. CDR1 and CDR2 (germline): SGHDT, YYEEEE. With 4 bases clipped from V and 7 bases from J, the junction kept 5 bases outside the gene matches. The CDR3 covers 14 residues.

The V call is TRBV3-1 (or the pseudogene TRBV3-2), the J call TRBJ2-3, with 8 bases aligning to TRBD2. The CDR3 has 14 residues. The junction had 3 bases not matched to a gene; V was cut back by 4 bases and J by 3 bases. Germline V gives CDR1 LGHDT, CDR2 YNNKEL (reference sequence). The chain's CDR3 is CASSRSSGTDTQYF. Written as DNA, the CDR3 is TGTGCCAGCAGCCGGTCTAGCGGGACAGATACGCAGTATTTT.

This rearrangement joins TRBV6-1 to TRBJ1-5, with no clear D. V was cut by 1 base and J by 8 bases, with 15 bases left in between. The length of the CDR3 is 15 residues. Per the germline V gene, CDR1 is MNHNS and CDR2 is SASEGT. The CDR3 loop reads CASSEVRAGGEPQHF. DNA of the CDR3: TGTGCCAGCAGTGAAGTTCGTGCCGGCGGGGAGCCCCAGCATTTT.

The rearrangement uses TRBV28 and TRBJ1-5, with a possible D match to TRBD1 (6 bases). The CDR3 is 15 amino acids. Germline V gives CDR1 MDHEN, CDR2 SYDVKM. V lost 8 bases to trimming and J lost 6 bases, with 20 bases between them. CDR3 sequence (DNA): TGTGCCAGCCAATACACAGACAGGCGTGGTCAGCCCCAGCATTTT. Translation gives CASQYTDRRGQPQHF.

The V gene is TRBV12-3 or TRBV12-4, the J gene TRBJ1-1; D gene unclear. V lost 7 bases to trimming and J lost 5 bases, with 11 bases between them. This CDR3 comprises 12 residues. CDR3 region: CASMARRTEAFF. CDR3 DNA: TGTGCCAGCATGGCCCGCAGGACTGAAGCTTTCTTT.

The chain is built from TRBV19 and TRBJ2-2; 9 bases align to TRBD2. The CDR3 runs to 14 residues. V shed 7 bases and J 5 bases; nucleotides not matched to a gene: 5. Germline lookup yields CDR1 LNHDA and CDR2 SQIVND (reference sequence). The CDR3 reads CASTGLARTGELFF. The CDR3 DNA reads as TGTGCCAGTACGGGACTAGCTCGAACCGGGGAGCTGTTTTTT.

The chain combines TRBV7-8 with TRBJ1-5; TRBD1 aligns across 10 bases. Germline-derived CDR1 and CDR2 are SGHVS and FQNEAQ. J gave up 0 bases and V 4 bases, and 6 bases lay outside the gene matches. The CDR3 is 17 amino acids. This CDR3 is CASSSMTGGFSNQPQHF. The CDR3 DNA is TGTGCCAGCAGCTCAATGACAGGGGGCTTTAGCAATCAGCCCCAGCATTTT.

Only one count was recorded for this clone. This chain connects TRBV19 to TRBJ1-5; 9 bases are a match to TRBD1. The ends lost 4 bases at V and 6 bases at J; junction bases unmatched: 7. The CDR3 spans 15 residues. Germline V gene lookup returns CDR1 LNHDA and CDR2 SQIVND (reference sequence). This CDR3 reads CASSTRDRAGQPQHF. DNA for the CDR3: TGTGCCAGTAGTACGCGGGACAGGGCTGGTCAGCCCCAGCATTTT.

The rearrangement joins TRBV19 to TRBJ1-5; weak D call: TRBD1 (5 bases). V lost 5 bases, J lost 6 bases, and 11 bases lay in between. Germline CDR1 LNHDA, CDR2 SQIVND (reference sequence). The CDR3 covers 13 residues. CDR3 in amino acids: CASSPPGGQPQHF. The CDR3 DNA reads TGTGCCAGTAGTCCACCCGGGGGTCAGCCCCAGCATTTT. Variable domain in full (rest from reference TRBV19 and TRBJ1-5): DGGITQSPKYLFRKEGQNVTLSCEQNLNHDAMYWYRQDPGQGLRLIYYSQIVNDFQKGDIAEGYSVSREKKESFPLTVTSAQKNPTAFYLCASSPPGGQPQHFGDGTRLSIL.

The chain carries TRBV6-2 or TRBV6-3 and TRBJ2-6, with 10 nucleotides matching TRBD1. The CDR3 loop spans 17 amino acids. Germline V gives CDR1 MNHEY, CDR2 SVGEGT. V gave up 3 bases and J gave up 3 bases; unmatched junction bases: 5. CDR3 sequence reads: CASSYSTGGRGANVLTF. In DNA, the CDR3 is TGTGCCAGCAGTTATTCGACAGGGGGCCGTGGGGCCAACGTCCTGACTTTC.

V and J are TRBV11-3 and TRBJ2-1, with 10 bases aligning to TRBD2. Losses at the gene ends were 1 base for V and 10 bases for J; bases not matched to a gene: 4. Per the germline V gene, CDR1 is SGHNT and CDR2 is YENEEA. CDR3 length: 14 residues. Here the CDR3 reads CASSLALAGGEQFF. The CDR3 DNA reads TGTGCCAGCAGCTTAGCCTTAGCGGGGGGAGAGCAGTTCTTC.